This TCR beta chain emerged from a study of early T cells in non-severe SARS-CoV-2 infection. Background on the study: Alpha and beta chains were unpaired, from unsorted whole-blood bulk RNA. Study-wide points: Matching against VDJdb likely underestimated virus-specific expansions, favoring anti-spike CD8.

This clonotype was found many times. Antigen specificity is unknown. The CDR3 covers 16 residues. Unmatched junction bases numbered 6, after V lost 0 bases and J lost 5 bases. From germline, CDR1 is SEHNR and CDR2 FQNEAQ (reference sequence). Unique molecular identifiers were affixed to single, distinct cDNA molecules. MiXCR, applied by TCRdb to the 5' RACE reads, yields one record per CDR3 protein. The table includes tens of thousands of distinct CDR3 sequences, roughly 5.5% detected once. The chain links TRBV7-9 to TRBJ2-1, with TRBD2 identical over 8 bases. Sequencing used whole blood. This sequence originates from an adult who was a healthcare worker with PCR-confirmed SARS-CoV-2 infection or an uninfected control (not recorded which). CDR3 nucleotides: TGTGCCAGCAGCTTAGCGACGGGAGGGCCACACAATGAGCAGTTCTTC. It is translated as CASSLATGGPHNEQFF.